This T cell receptor (beta chain) is drawn from a study of T cell responses to AZD1222 COVID-19 vaccine. Study at large: Second-dose schedules of about 4 or about 12 weeks were combined.

TCRdb's copy holds only in-frame clones and misses some; the assay was immunoSEQ multiplex PCR. The sample contains tens of thousands of clones, roughly 86% of which appear only once. Findings of the study overall: Repertoire collection took place solely once the T cell response had peaked. Mostly white British, mostly female donors; authors suggested clonal diversity may be underestimated.

Regarding this clone: Antigen: not known.

Germline values: CDR1 MNHEY, CDR2 SMNVEV (reference sequence). V dropped 5 bases and J dropped 0; count of bases not matched to a gene: 7. This CDR3 is 16 amino acids long. This sequence was found in an adult in good health. V is TRBV27 and J is TRBJ2-7; 10 nucleotides match TRBD1. Sequencing used peripheral blood, obtained on day 0 of AZD1222 vaccination. CDR3 bases: TGTGCCAGCAGTCCCGGGACAGGGGCCAGCTCCTACGAGCAGTACTTC. It is translated as CASSPGTGASSYEQYF.